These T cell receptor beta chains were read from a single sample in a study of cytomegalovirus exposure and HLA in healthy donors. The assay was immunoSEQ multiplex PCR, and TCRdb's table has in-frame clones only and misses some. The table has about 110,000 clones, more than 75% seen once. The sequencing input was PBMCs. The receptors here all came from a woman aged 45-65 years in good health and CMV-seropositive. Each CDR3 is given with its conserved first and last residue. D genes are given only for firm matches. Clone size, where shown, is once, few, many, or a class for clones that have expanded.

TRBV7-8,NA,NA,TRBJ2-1,TGTGCCAGCAGCTTAGCGGGGTGGGGGGACGACAATGAGCAGTTCTTC,CASSLAGWGDDNEQFF
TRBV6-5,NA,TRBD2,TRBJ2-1,TGTGCCAGCAGTTACGGGACTAGCGTGAACAATGAGCAGTTCTTC,CASSYGTSVNNEQFF
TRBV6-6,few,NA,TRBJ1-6,TGTGCCAGCAGGACTTCCGGATCACCCCTCCACTTT,CASRTSGSPLHF
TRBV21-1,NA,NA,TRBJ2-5,TGTGCCAGCAGCGACAGGCTACAGGAAGAGACCCAGTACTTC,CASSDRLQEETQYF
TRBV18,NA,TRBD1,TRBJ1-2,TGTGCCAGCTCACTGGACAGGGGTTACTATGGCTACACCTTC,CASSLDRGYYGYTF
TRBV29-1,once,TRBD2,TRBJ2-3,TGCAGCGGGGGGGGACTTAGCGGCAAGAGCACAGATACGCAGTATTTT,CSGGGLSGKSTDTQYF
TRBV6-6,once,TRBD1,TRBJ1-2,TGTGCCAGCAGCGTAGGAGGGACAGCCTATGGCTACACCTTC,CASSVGGTAYGYTF
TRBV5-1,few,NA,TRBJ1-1,TGCGCCAGCGCAGTCGACCCTAGGAAGCTGAACACTGAAGCTTTCTTT,CASAVDPRKLNTEAFF
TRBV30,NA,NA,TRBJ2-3,TGTGCCTGGAGTGTAGTTCGGGATACGCAGTATTTT,CAWSVVRDTQYF
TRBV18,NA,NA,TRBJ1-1,TGTGCCAGCTCATCCCCGGACACTAACACTGAAGCTTTCTTT,CASSSPDTNTEAFF
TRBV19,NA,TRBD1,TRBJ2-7,TGTGCCAGTAGTGCCGGGACAGGGGCCTACGAGCAGTACTTC,CASSAGTGAYEQYF
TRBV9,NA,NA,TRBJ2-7,TGTGCCAGCAGCGTAGAGGCAGGGTGGGCCTACGAGCAGTACTTC,CASSVEAGWAYEQYF
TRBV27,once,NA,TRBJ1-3,TGTGCCAGCAGTGGGCCCGGCAGGCTGTCGGGAAACACCATATATTTT,CASSGPGRLSGNTIYF
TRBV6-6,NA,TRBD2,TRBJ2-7,TGTGCCAGCAGTCGGACTAGCGGGGGGGAGTCGGGCGAGCAGTACTTC,CASSRTSGGESGEQYF
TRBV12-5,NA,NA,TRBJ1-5,TGTGCTAGTGGTTTGATTGGGACTTACAATCAGCCCCAGCATTTT,CASGLIGTYNQPQHF
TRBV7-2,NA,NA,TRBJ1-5,TGTACCAGCAGCTTCAGGGGTAGCAATCAGCCCCAGCATTTT,CTSSFRGSNQPQHF
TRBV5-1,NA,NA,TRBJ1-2,TGCGCCAGCAGCCCGGAGGGGAGTAACTATGGCTACACCTTC,CASSPEGSNYGYTF
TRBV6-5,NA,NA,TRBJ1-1,TGTGCCAGCAGTGGGCCACCGAACACTGAAGCTTTCTTT,CASSGPPNTEAFF
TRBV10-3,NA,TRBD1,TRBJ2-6,TGTGCCATCAGTGAGCCCCGGACAGGGTTCGGGGCCAACGTCCTGACTTTC,CAISEPRTGFGANVLTF
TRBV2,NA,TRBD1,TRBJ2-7,TGTGCCAGCAGTACTTCCACAGGGGCTTTTAACGAGCAGTACTTC,CASSTSTGAFNEQYF
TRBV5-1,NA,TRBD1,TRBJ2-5,TGCGCCAGCAGCTGGGGGACAGGTGAGACCCAGTACTTC,CASSWGTGETQYF
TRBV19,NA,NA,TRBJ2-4,TGTGCCAGTAGTATAGCTCCCGGAGGGGCAAGCGTTAAAAACATTCAGTACTTC,CASSIAPGGASVKNIQYF
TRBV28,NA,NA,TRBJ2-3,TGTGCCAGCAGTGGGATCGGAGGTCCCACAGATACGCAGTATTTT,CASSGIGGPTDTQYF
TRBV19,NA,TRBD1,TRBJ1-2,TGTGCCAGTAGCTCGCGAGGGGGCAGCCGTCTTATATTCCAAAACTATGGCTACACCTTC,CASSSRGGSRLIFQNYGYTF
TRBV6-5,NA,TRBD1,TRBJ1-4,TGTGCCAGCAGTGCGGGACAGGGGTACGAAAAACTGTTTTTT,CASSAGQGYEKLFF
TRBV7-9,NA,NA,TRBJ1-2,TGTTCCAGCAGCTTAGGAGGAGTACGTGGCGGCTACACCTTC,CSSSLGGVRGGYTF
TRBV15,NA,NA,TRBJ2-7,TGTGCCACCAGCAGAGTCGTGGGGGCAGGGTCCCGCTACGAGCAGTACTTC,CATSRVVGAGSRYEQYF
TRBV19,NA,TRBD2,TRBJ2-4,TGTGCCAGTAGGGAAGCGGGGGGGCCGTCCGGAAACATTCAGTACTTC,CASREAGGPSGNIQYF
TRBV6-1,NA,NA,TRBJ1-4,TGTGCCAGCAGTGACGGACGGGGGAATGAAAAACTGTTTTTT,CASSDGRGNEKLFF
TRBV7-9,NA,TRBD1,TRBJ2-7,TGTGCCAGCAGCACCGGACAGGGATTCTACGAGCAGTACTTC,CASSTGQGFYEQYF
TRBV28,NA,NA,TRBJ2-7,TGTGCCAGCAAGGGGGGGTACAGGGATCCGTCCTACGAGCAGTACTTC,CASKGGYRDPSYEQYF
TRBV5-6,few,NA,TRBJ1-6,TGTGCCAGCGAGGACACCCGGGGGACCTATAATTCCCCCCCCCACTTT,CASEDTRGTYNSPPHF
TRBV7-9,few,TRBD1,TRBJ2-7,TGTGCCAGCAGCCTAGACGGACAGGGGACTGAGCAGTACTTC,CASSLDGQGTEQYF
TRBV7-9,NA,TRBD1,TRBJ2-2,TGTGCCAGCAGCATCCGACAGGGGCTGGACACCGGGGAGCTGTTTTTT,CASSIRQGLDTGELFF
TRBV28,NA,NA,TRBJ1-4,TGTGCCAGCAACCGGCAACGGATCTCAGGCGAAAAACTGTTTTTT,CASNRQRISGEKLFF
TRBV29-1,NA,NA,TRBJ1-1,TGCAGCGTTGAAGGCCTGGGGCCCAGCGAACGGGCTTTCTTT,CSVEGLGPSERAFF
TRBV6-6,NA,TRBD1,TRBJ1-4,TGTGCCAGCAGTTCTATGACAGGGGGGAATGAAAAACTGTTTTTT,CASSSMTGGNEKLFF
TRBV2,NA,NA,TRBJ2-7,TGTGCCAGCAGTGCTCCCCCTACGGTCTACGAGCAGTACTTC,CASSAPPTVYEQYF
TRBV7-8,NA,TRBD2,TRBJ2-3,TGTGCCAGCAGCCGGCCGGCGGGGGGGGCGACAGATACGCAGTATTTT,CASSRPAGGATDTQYF
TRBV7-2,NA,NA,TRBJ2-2,TGTGCCAGCAGCTTATCAGGCGGGACCTCAGGGGAGCTGTTTTTT,CASSLSGGTSGELFF
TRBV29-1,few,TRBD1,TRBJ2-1,TGCAGCGTTGCGCCATTGACAGGGGAGCTCTACAATGAGCAGTTCTTC,CSVAPLTGELYNEQFF
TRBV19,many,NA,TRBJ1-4,TGTGCCAGTAGTACCACACAGTCTGAAAAACTGTTTTTT,CASSTTQSEKLFF
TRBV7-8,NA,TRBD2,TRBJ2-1,TGTGCCAGCAGCTTGCTAGCGGGGGATTGGAGTGGGAATGAGCAGTTCTTC,CASSLLAGDWSGNEQFF
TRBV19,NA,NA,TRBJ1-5,TGTGCCAGTAGTATGACAGGAGGCAATCAGCCCCAGCATTTT,CASSMTGGNQPQHF
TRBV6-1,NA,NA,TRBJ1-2,TGTGCCAGCAGTGAGACAGGCACAAACTATGGCTACACCTTC,CASSETGTNYGYTF
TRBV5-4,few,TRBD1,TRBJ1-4,TGTGCCAGCAGCCCGGGACAGGCCGGTCGTAATGAAAAACTGTTTTTT,CASSPGQAGRNEKLFF
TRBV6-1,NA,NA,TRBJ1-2,TGTGCCAGCAGCCCGACAGAAAACTATGGCTACACCTTC,CASSPTENYGYTF
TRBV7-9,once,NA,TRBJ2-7,TGTGCCAGCAGCCCTAGGAGCTCCTACGAGCAGTACTTC,CASSPRSSYEQYF